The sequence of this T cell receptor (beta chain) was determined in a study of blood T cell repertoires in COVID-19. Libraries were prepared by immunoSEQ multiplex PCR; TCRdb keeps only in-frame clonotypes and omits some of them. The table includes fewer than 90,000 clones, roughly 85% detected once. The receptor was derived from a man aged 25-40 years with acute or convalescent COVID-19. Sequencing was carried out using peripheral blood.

CDR3 residues: CATSDWTSGQGDTQYF. In DNA form, the CDR3 reads TGTGCCACCAGTGATTGGACTAGCGGGCAGGGAGATACGCAGTATTTT. The chain is built from TRBV24-1 and TRBJ2-3; TRBD2 matches 11 bases. CDR3 length: 16 amino acids. Germline trimming cut 2 bases from V and 5 bases from J; bases unmatched to any gene: 5. Germline lookup yields CDR1 KGHDR and CDR2 SFDVKD.